A single T cell receptor beta chain is shown here with its context. As originally analysed: It was from reference gene primer amplification that nucleated cell counts were estimated. The repertoire was sequenced with immunoSEQ multiplex PCR; TCRdb's copy has only in-frame clones and lacks some. V, J and clone size reflect that table, while D and trimming were determined from the DNA. This repertoire shows about 80,000 clones, around 91% found once; its top ten account for around 4%. Germline assignment: CDR1 LGHNA and CDR2 YSLEER. This CDR3 has 14 residues. V dropped 8 bases and J dropped 7 bases, with 18 bases sitting between them. The data stem from a study of blood T cell repertoires in COVID-19. The wider study: Samples of COVID-19 (acute and convalescent) were obtained from the United States, Italy and Spain. Sample material is recorded as cDNA or gDNA derived from T cells, B-cell-depleted T cells, or PBMCs.

This chain joins TRBV4-3 and TRBJ2-4; TRBD1 is a possible D gene (6 bases). The specimen sequenced was peripheral blood. This receptor was identified in an elderly woman with active or convalescent COVID-19. CDR3 nucleotide sequence: TGCGCCAGCGGCCCTAGGGGGAAGGTGAACATTCAGTACTTC. This sequence encodes CASGPRGKVNIQYF.